A single sample gave rise to the 25 T cell receptor beta chains below, sequenced in a study of shared clonotypes between healthy human individuals (dated by TCRdb to the early 2020s). Library preparation was by the immunoSEQ multiplex PCR assay. TCRdb stores this immuneACCESS table with in-frame sequences only. Part of the clones is absent; in the studies checked, under half of the shortfall reflects unresolved V genes, and no reason is known for the rest. In this sample the table shows more than 1.2 million clones, approximately 98.5% of which occur a single time. The ten largest clones capture about 0.35% of the sample. Sample: naive CD4+ T cells sorted from blood. The cell subset or site label, as the study defines it: CD45RA+ positively selected. The receptors originated from a man aged 30-40 years in good health.

This chain joins TRBV21-1 and TRBJ2-3; the listed D gene, TRBD1, was not tested against the DNA. TRBV21-1 is annotated as a pseudogene. The CDR3 has 17 amino acids. The DNA of the CDR3 is TGTGCCAGCAGCAGACCCCGGACAAACAACTTCAGAGATACGCAGTATTTT. This gives the protein CASSRPRTNNFRDTQYF.

The V call is TRBV4-1, the J call TRBJ2-2, with no clear D. This CDR3 has 16 amino acids. The V end was cut by 0 bases, the J end by 3 bases, with 11 bases between. Germline V gene lookup returns CDR1 MGHRA and CDR2 YSYEKL. CDR3 sequence reads: CASSQDYQAHTGELFF. The CDR3 DNA follows: TGCGCCAGCAGCCAAGATTACCAGGCCCACACCGGGGAGCTGTTTTTT.

V is TRBV30 and J is TRBJ2-7; D not resolved. The V gene lost 1 base and the J gene lost 6 bases, with 13 bases spanning the gap. The germline gives CDR1 GTSNPN, CDR2 SVGIG (reference sequence). This CDR3 spans 13 amino acids. For the CDR3, the DNA is TGTGCCTGGAGTGGGCAGGCCTACCGCGAGCAGTACTTC. This encodes CAWSGQAYREQYF.

The chain employs TRBV2 and TRBJ1-1; 7 bases line up with TRBD1. The CDR3 is 13 amino acids. After removal of 0 bases from V and 6 bases from J, the junction contained 1 base not matched to a gene. Germline assignment: CDR1 SNHLY and CDR2 FYNNEI. CDR3 DNA sequence: TGTGCCAGCAGTGAAGCGACAGGGCCTGAAGCTTTCTTT. It translates to CASSEATGPEAFF.

A single count supports this clone. This chain links TRBV28 with TRBJ2-3; D gene unclear. Germline loops: CDR1 MDHEN, CDR2 SYDVKM. This CDR3 has 12 residues. Trimming pared 6 bases from V and 2 bases from J, leaving 6 bases between. The CDR3 protein is CASRVTTDTQYF. Here the CDR3 DNA reads TGTGCCAGCAGGGTCACCACAGATACGCAGTATTTT.

The rearrangement links TRBV7-2 to TRBJ2-5, with 10 bases aligning to TRBD1. This CDR3 contains 15 residues. Germline V gives CDR1 SGHTA, CDR2 FQGNSA. The V gene end was trimmed by 6 bases and the J gene end by 4 bases; junction bases not matched to a gene: 8. The CDR3 protein is CASREGQGGRETQYF. The CDR3 DNA follows: TGTGCCAGCAGAGAAGGACAGGGGGGACGAGAGACCCAGTACTTC.

The chain employs TRBV27 and TRBJ2-7; 12 bases line up with TRBD2. J lost 0 bases, V lost 6 bases, and 0 bases had no gene match. The CDR3 runs to 14 residues. In germline, CDR1 is MNHEY, CDR2 SMNVEV (reference sequence). The CDR3 sequence is CASRLAGGSYEQYF. CDR3 nucleotides: TGTGCCAGCAGACTAGCGGGAGGCTCCTACGAGCAGTACTTC.

This clone came up once. The chain has TRBV15 and TRBJ2-1; 9 positions agree with TRBD1. J lost 5 bases, V lost 3 bases, and 8 bases had no gene match. Germline V lookup: CDR1 LNHNV, CDR2 YYDKDF (reference sequence). CDR3 size: 16 residues. The CDR3 spells CATSRAPGQGDNEQFF. The DNA for the CDR3 is TGTGCCACCAGCAGGGCACCGGGACAGGGAGACAATGAGCAGTTCTTC.

This chain uses TRBV6-1 with TRBJ2-7; 8 bases align to TRBD1. J was trimmed by 5 bases and V by 8 bases; bases with no gene match: 8. Germline CDR1 MNHNS, CDR2 SASEGT. The CDR3 is 13 amino acids. CDR3 protein: CASAGQGPHEQYF. CDR3 DNA sequence: TGTGCCAGCGCCGGACAGGGTCCACACGAGCAGTACTTC.

V is TRBV11-3 and J is TRBJ2-7; 7 nucleotides line up with TRBD1. Germline CDR1 SGHNT, CDR2 YENEEA. The length of the CDR3 is 13 residues. V shed 5 bases, J shed 2 bases, and the junction held 3 bases outside the gene matches. CDR3 sequence: CASSLGTAYEQYF. CDR3 DNA: TGTGCCAGCAGCCTAGGGACAGCCTACGAGCAGTACTTC.

The chain uses TRBV27 and TRBJ2-5; D not certain. CDR1 and CDR2 from the germline V gene are MNHEY and SMNVEV (reference sequence). Deletions cut 7 bases from V and 0 bases from J, with 6 bases between. The CDR3 consists of 12 residues. The CDR3 sequence is CASTLYQETQYF. The CDR3 nucleotides read TGTGCCAGCACCCTGTACCAAGAGACCCAGTACTTC.

Concerning this clone: The sample carries other DNA sequences with the same CDR3. The chain joins TRBV18 to TRBJ2-3, with 7 bases that match TRBD2. The CDR3 is 14 amino acids. J was trimmed by 0 bases and V by 6 bases; bases with no gene match: 3. Looked up from germline, CDR1 is KGHSH and CDR2 is LQKENI. This CDR3 is CASSPGGSTDTQYF. CDR3 nucleotides: TGTGCCAGCTCCCCCGGGGGGAGCACAGATACGCAGTATTTT.

The V gene is TRBV5-1, the J gene TRBJ2-3, with TRBD1 identical over 9 bases. The trim removed 1 base at V and 6 bases at J, leaving 6 bases unmatched. Germline V gives CDR1 SGHRS, CDR2 YFSETQ. This CDR3 contains 15 residues. CDR3 protein: CASSLKGQGSDTQYF. The CDR3 DNA is TGCGCCAGCAGCTTGAAGGGACAGGGATCGGATACGCAGTATTTT. Combining the CDR3 with reference TRBV5-1 and TRBJ2-3 gives the whole variable domain KAGVTQTPRYLIKTRGQQVTLSCSPISGHRSVSWYQQTPGQGLQFLFEYFSETQRNKGNFPGRFSGRQFSNSRSEMNVSTLELGDSALYLCASSLKGQGSDTQYFGPGTRLTVL.

The CDR3 spells CASSLDINNEQFF. CDR3 DNA: TGTGCCAGCAGCTTAGATATTAACAATGAGCAGTTCTTC. The J gene is TRBJ2-1, the V gene TRBV7-9; D not certain. The CDR3 loop spans 13 amino acids. V shed 1 base and J shed 5 bases, with 6 bases lying between them. In germline, CDR1 is SEHNR, CDR2 FQNEAQ (reference sequence).

This clone has just one count. The chain recombines TRBV27 with TRBJ1-5; TRBD1 is a possible D gene (5 bases). V was cut by 8 bases and J by 3 bases, with 14 bases left in between. Germline-derived CDR1 and CDR2 are MNHEY and SMNVEV (reference sequence). The CDR3 runs 14 residues. CDR3 nucleotides: TGTGCCAGCTCGCGCCGGGGCTACAATCAGCCCCAGCATTTT. This translates into CASSRRGYNQPQHF.

This chain connects TRBV11-2 to TRBJ2-7; 9 positions agree with TRBD2. This CDR3 is 15 amino acids long. V lost 1 base and J lost 3; bases outside the gene matches: 4. From germline, CDR1 is SGHAT and CDR2 FQNNGV. CDR3 sequence reads: CASSLVAGGNYEQYF. CDR3 nucleotides: TGTGCCAGCAGCTTAGTCGCGGGAGGGAACTACGAGCAGTACTTC.

This chain's CDR3 is CSVEGNPAGGSRNEQFF. For the CDR3, the DNA is TGCAGCGTTGAAGGCAACCCCGCAGGGGGCTCCCGAAATGAGCAGTTCTTC. The genes are TRBV29-1 and TRBJ2-1; 8 nucleotides match TRBD1. The trim removed 1 base at V and 7 bases at J, leaving 15 bases unmatched. From germline, CDR1 is SQVTM and CDR2 ANQGSEA. The CDR3 is 17 amino acids.

J is TRBJ2-1 and V is TRBV5-4, with 9 positions matching TRBD1. This CDR3 contains 15 residues. Germline values: CDR1 SGHNT, CDR2 YYREEE (reference sequence). The V gene end was trimmed by 4 bases and the J gene end by 10 bases; junction bases not matched to a gene: 12. CDR3 sequence (DNA): TGTGCCAGCAGCCCTGGCCCGGACAGGGGCCGAGAGCAGTTCTTC. Protein: CASSPGPDRGREQFF.

The genes are TRBV5-1 and TRBJ1-2; D gene unclear. Germline V gene data show CDR1 as SGHRS and CDR2 as YFSETQ. Trimming took 1 base from V and 4 from J, leaving 11 bases between them. The CDR3 spans 14 residues. The CDR3 DNA reads as TGCGCCAGCAGCTTGTCCCCAGTCTCCTATGGCTACACCTTC. Translating gives CASSLSPVSYGYTF. Based on the CDR3 plus reference TRBV5-1 and TRBJ1-2, the full variable domain is KAGVTQTPRYLIKTRGQQVTLSCSPISGHRSVSWYQQTPGQGLQFLFEYFSETQRNKGNFPGRFSGRQFSNSRSEMNVSTLELGDSALYLCASSLSPVSYGYTFGSGTRLTVV.

V is TRBV11-2 and J is TRBJ2-3; D is unclear. V lost 4 bases to trimming and J lost 0 bases, with 2 bases between them. CDR1 and CDR2 (germline): SGHAT, FQNNGV. The CDR3 length is 12 residues. In nucleotides, the CDR3 is TGTGCCAGCAGCTGGAGCACAGATACGCAGTATTTT. Amino acids: CASSWSTDTQYF. The whole variable domain, remainder taken from reference TRBV11-2 and TRBJ2-3, is EAGVAQSPRYKIIEKRQSVAFWCNPISGHATLYWYQQILGQGPKLLIQFQNNGVVDDSQLPKDRFSAERLKGVDSTLKIQPAKLEDSAVYLCASSWSTDTQYFGPGTRLTVL.

This chain uses TRBV28 with TRBJ2-7; a possible D gene is TRBD2 (6 bases). Deletions cut 2 bases from V and 6 bases from J, with 11 bases between. This CDR3 spans 13 amino acids. Germline CDR1 reads MDHEN; CDR2 reads SYDVKM. The CDR3, as DNA: TGTGCCAGCAGTTTAGGAGGGCTTGGCGAGCAGTACTTC. It is translated as CASSLGGLGEQYF.

The chain recombines TRBV19 with TRBJ2-2; TRBD1 aligns across 7 bases. With V trimmed by 7 bases and J by 6 bases, 26 bases remained unmatched. The CDR3 is 20 residues long. Germline V gene sequence: CDR1 LNHDA, CDR2 SQIVND (reference sequence). The CDR3 coding sequence is TGTGCCAGTACCCGTATTCCCCTACGACCTGGGACAGTTTGGTCCGGGGAGCTGTTTTTT. Its translation: CASTRIPLRPGTVWSGELFF.

The genes are TRBV27 and TRBJ2-7; 7 nucleotides agree with TRBD1. The germline V gene has CDR1 MNHEY and CDR2 SMNVEV (reference sequence). There are 14 residues in the CDR3. Trimming cost V 3 bases and J 4 bases; bases outside gene matches: 6. This chain's CDR3 is CASSFVGQAYEQYF. Written as DNA, the CDR3 is TGTGCCAGCAGTTTCGTCGGACAGGCGTACGAGCAGTACTTC.

The chain's CDR3 is CASSQVGLAGGLPNEQFF. The CDR3 DNA follows: TGTGCCAGCAGCCAAGTGGGCCTAGCGGGAGGCCTTCCCAATGAGCAGTTCTTC. This rearrangement joins TRBV4-2 to TRBJ2-1, with 11 bases fitting TRBD2. Germline CDR1 reads LGHNA; CDR2 reads YNFKEQ. The CDR3 runs to 18 residues. Losses at the gene ends were 1 base for V and 6 bases for J; bases not matched to a gene: 11.

V is TRBV28 and J is TRBJ2-7, with D perhaps assigned TRBD1 or TRBD2 (6 bases each). Trimming removed 3 bases from V and 4 bases from J, with 16 bases in between. CDR3 length: 15 residues. Germline V gives CDR1 MDHEN, CDR2 SYDVKM. CDR3 region: CASSFPLGGIYEQYF. The CDR3 DNA follows: TGTGCCAGCAGTTTCCCTCTAGGGGGGATATACGAGCAGTACTTC.